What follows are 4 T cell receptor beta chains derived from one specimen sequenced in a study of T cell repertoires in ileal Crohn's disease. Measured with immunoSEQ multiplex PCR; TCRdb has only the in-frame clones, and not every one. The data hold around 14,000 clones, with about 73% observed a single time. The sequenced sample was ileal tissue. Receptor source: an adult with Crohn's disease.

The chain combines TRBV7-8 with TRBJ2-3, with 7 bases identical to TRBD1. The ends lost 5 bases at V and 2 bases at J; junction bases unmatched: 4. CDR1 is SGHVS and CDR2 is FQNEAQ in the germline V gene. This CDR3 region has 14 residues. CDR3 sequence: CASSQTGNTDTQYF. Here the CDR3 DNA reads TGTGCCAGCAGCCAGACAGGGAACACAGATACGCAGTATTTT.

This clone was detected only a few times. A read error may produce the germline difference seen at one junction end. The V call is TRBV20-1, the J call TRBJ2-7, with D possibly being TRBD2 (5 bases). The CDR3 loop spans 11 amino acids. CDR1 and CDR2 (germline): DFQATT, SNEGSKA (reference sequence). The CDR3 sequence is CSAPSLAEVFF. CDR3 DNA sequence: TGCAGTGCTCCTTCATTGGCGGAGGTTTTTTTC.

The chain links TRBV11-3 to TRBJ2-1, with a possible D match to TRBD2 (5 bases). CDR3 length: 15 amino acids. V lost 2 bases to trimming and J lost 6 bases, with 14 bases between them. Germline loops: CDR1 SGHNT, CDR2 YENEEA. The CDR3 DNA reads TGTGCCAGCAGCTTAAGGCTAGCTCCCCCCAATGAGCAGTTCTTC. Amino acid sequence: CASSLRLAPPNEQFF.

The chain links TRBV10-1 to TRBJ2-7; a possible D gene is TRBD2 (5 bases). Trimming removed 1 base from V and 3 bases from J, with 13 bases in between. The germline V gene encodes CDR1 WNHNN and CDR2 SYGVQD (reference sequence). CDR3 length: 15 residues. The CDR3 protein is CASSEFEGDYYEQYF. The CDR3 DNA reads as TGCGCCAGCAGTGAGTTCGAGGGCGACTACTACGAGCAGTACTTC.